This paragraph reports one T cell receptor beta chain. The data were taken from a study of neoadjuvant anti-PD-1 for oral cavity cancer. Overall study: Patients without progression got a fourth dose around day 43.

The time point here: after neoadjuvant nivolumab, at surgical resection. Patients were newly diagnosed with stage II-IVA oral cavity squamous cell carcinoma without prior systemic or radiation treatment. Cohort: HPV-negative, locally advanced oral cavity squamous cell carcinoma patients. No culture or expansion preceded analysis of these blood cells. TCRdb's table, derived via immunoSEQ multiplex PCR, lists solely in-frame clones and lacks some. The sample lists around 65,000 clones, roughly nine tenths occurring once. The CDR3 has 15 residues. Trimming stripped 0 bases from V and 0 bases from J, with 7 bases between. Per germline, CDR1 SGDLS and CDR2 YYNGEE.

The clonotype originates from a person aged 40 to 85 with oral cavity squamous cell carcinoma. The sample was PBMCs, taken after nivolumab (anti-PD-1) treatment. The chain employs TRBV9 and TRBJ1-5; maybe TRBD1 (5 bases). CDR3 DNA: TGTGCCAGCAGCGTAGGACAGAATAGCAATCAGCCCCAGCATTTT. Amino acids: CASSVGQNSNQPQHF.